One and the same sample provided the 18 T cell receptor beta chains below, sequenced in a study of T cell repertoires in cytomegalovirus infection. Their cognate antigens are unknown. TCRdb itself ran the reads through MiXCR, one entry per CDR3 protein. The sample includes 60,000 to 75,000 distinct CDR3 sequences, approximately 22% seen only once; the top ten take 60% to 85%. The sample consisted of PBMCs, sequenced either directly or after in vitro stimulation (not recorded which). Source of these receptors: a human donor in good health (CMV status not recorded). Some clones in this sample may be carry-over from other donors' samples.

This clonotype was recorded a few times. The rearrangement uses TRBV5-4 and TRBJ2-3, with 11 bases that match TRBD2. The germline V gene has CDR1 SGHNT and CDR2 YYREEE (reference sequence). The CDR3 consists of 16 residues. The J segment lost 6 bases and the V segment lost 3 bases, leaving 9 bases of the junction unmatched. The CDR3 here is CASSSGLAGIRDTQYF. The CDR3 DNA reads TGTGCCAGCAGCTCCGGACTAGCGGGTATCAGGGATACGCAGTATTTT. Looking up the rest from reference TRBV5-4 and TRBJ2-3 gives the full variable domain: ETGVTQSPTHLIKTRGQQVTLRCSSQSGHNTVSWYQQALGQGPQFIFQYYREEENGRGNFPPRFSGLQFPNYSSELNVNALELDDSALYLCASSSGLAGIRDTQYFGPGTRLTVL.

This clonotype has a count of ten or more. The chain is built from TRBV7-6 and TRBJ2-7; D is unresolved. The V gene lost 1 base and the J gene lost 5 bases, with 9 bases spanning the gap. This CDR3 spans 13 amino acids. Germline V gene lookup returns CDR1 SGHVS and CDR2 FNYEAQ. CDR3 loop: CASSLGVRDEQYV. The CDR3 nucleotides are TGTGCCAGCAGCTTAGGGGTTCGGGACGAGCAGTACGTC.

The genes are TRBV6-2 or TRBV6-3 and TRBJ1-1; D remains unclear. The V gene's germline CDR1 is MNHEY and CDR2 SVGEGT. The CDR3 covers 14 residues. Trimming removed 9 bases from V and 0 bases from J, with 14 bases in between. The CDR3: CASKPQFLNTEAFF. DNA for the CDR3: TGTGCCAGTAAACCCCAATTTTTGAACACTGAAGCTTTCTTT.

V usage is TRBV28 and J usage is TRBJ2-1; 8 nucleotides align to TRBD2. Losses at the gene ends were 6 bases for V and 5 bases for J; bases not matched to a gene: 18. Germline V gene data show CDR1 as MDHEN and CDR2 as SYDVKM. The CDR3 has 18 amino acids. CDR3 in amino acids: CASSVSGGGLAKDNEQFF. In DNA, the CDR3 is TGTGCCAGCAGCGTAAGTGGGGGAGGACTAGCAAAGGACAATGAGCAGTTCTTC.

Concerning this clonotype: This may come from a read error, since a much larger clone is one base off. The rearrangement joins TRBV4-2 to TRBJ2-5; D call uncertain. Per germline, CDR1 LGHNA and CDR2 YNFKEQ. This CDR3 is built from 17 residues. V was clipped by 2 bases and J by 3 bases, with 19 bases between them. The CDR3 loop is CASSQRWVAEQEETQYF. In DNA, the CDR3 is TGTGCCAGCAGCCAACGGTGGGTAGCAGAACAAGAAGAGACCCAGTACTTC.

This clonotype was counted only a few times. The genes are TRBV7-2 and TRBJ2-1; D not resolved. Germline-derived CDR1 and CDR2 are SGHTA and FQGNSA. This CDR3 is built from 12 residues. V gave up 1 base and J gave up 7 bases, with 5 bases separating them. CDR3 residues: CASSLERNEQFF. CDR3 in DNA: TGTGCCAGCAGCTTAGAACGTAATGAGCAGTTCTTC.

This clonotype was detected a few times. The V call is TRBV20-1, the J call TRBJ1-5; D remains unclear. The V end lost 3 bases, the J end lost 3 bases, and 9 bases lay between the germline ends. Looked up from germline, CDR1 is DFQATT and CDR2 is SNEGSKA (reference sequence). This CDR3 contains 13 residues. DNA of the CDR3: TGCAGTGCTAGGGGTGACCTCAATCAGCCCCAGCATTTT. As protein: CSARGDLNQPQHF.

This clonotype has a count of ten or more. This chain links TRBV7-2 with TRBJ2-1, with 14 bases fitting TRBD2. This CDR3 is built from 15 residues. Germline loops: CDR1 SGHTA, CDR2 FQGNSA. The trim removed 0 bases at V and 8 bases at J, leaving 0 bases unmatched. The CDR3 sequence: CASSLAGLAGDEQFF. For the CDR3, the DNA is TGTGCCAGCAGCTTAGCGGGACTAGCGGGAGATGAGCAGTTCTTC.

Only a few counts were recorded for this clonotype. The rearrangement joins TRBV24-1 to TRBJ2-7; D possibly uses TRBD1 or TRBD2 (5 bases each). Trimming removed 4 bases at V and 0 bases at J, with 6 bases between. The CDR3 loop spans 13 amino acids. Germline loops: CDR1 KGHDR, CDR2 SFDVKD. In DNA form, the CDR3 reads TGTGCCACCAGTGACGGGGCCTCCTACGAGCAGTACTTC. Its protein product is CATSDGASYEQYF.

This clonotype has just a few counts. This chain joins TRBV6-6 and TRBJ1-5; 9 bases line up with TRBD1. V trimming: 4 bases; J trimming: 6 bases; junction bases outside the gene matches: 7. The CDR3 loop spans 15 amino acids. Germline lookup yields CDR1 MNHNY and CDR2 SVGAGI (reference sequence). The CDR3 bases are TGTGCCAGCAGTTCCGTGGGACAGGGAGGTCAGCCCCAGCATTTT. It is translated as CASSSVGQGGQPQHF.

A few counts support this clonotype. The chain recombines TRBV7-9 with TRBJ2-1; 14 bases are shared with TRBD2. The V gene's germline CDR1 is SEHNR and CDR2 FQNEAQ (reference sequence). The CDR3 runs 16 residues. Trimming cost V 5 bases and J 10 bases; bases outside gene matches: 10. CDR3 region: CASSQTGLAGAGEQFF. CDR3 nucleotides: TGTGCCAGCAGCCAGACGGGACTAGCGGGAGCGGGGGAGCAGTTCTTC.

V gene TRBV9 combines with J gene TRBJ2-1; 7 nucleotides agree with TRBD1. Losses at the gene ends were 5 bases for V and 4 bases for J; bases not matched to a gene: 12. The germline CDR1 and CDR2 sequences are SGDLS and YYNGEE. The CDR3 runs 16 residues. CDR3 nucleotides: TGTGCCAGCAGTGGGACAGAGTGGGAACGATACAATGAGCAGTTCTTC. As protein: CASSGTEWERYNEQFF.

The chain couples TRBV28 to TRBJ1-1; D gene ambiguous. The V and J ends lost 0 bases and 3 bases respectively, with 14 bases between them. CDR1 is MDHEN and CDR2 is SYDVKM in the germline V gene. The CDR3 totals 16 residues. In DNA, the CDR3 is TGTGCCAGCAGTTTATGGGATCGCAGTACGGACACTGAAGCTTTCTTT. It specifies CASSLWDRSTDTEAFF. Together with reference TRBV28 and TRBJ1-1, the CDR3 gives the full variable domain: DVKVTQSSRYLVKRTGEKVFLECVQDMDHENMFWYRQDPGLGLRLIYFSYDVKMKEKGDIPEGYSVSREKKERFSLILESASTNQTSMYLCASSLWDRSTDTEAFFGQGTRLTVV.

V is TRBV6-6 and J is TRBJ1-5; D ambiguous. The ends were cut back, 5 bases at V and 9 bases at J, with 8 bases in the middle. Germline V gene sequence: CDR1 MNHNY, CDR2 SVGAGI (reference sequence). This CDR3 spans 11 amino acids. This CDR3 reads CASSTRGPQHF. The DNA for the CDR3 is TGTGCCAGCAGTACTCGTGGGCCCCAGCATTTT.

The chain uses TRBV12-3 or TRBV12-4 and TRBJ1-5; D is unresolved. Deletions cut 1 base from V and 4 bases from J, with 8 bases between. The CDR3 covers 14 residues. The CDR3 coding sequence is TGTGCCAGCAGTTTAGTGATGGGAAATCAGCCCCAGCATTTT. It translates to CASSLVMGNQPQHF.

This sequence joins TRBV7-2 and TRBJ1-2, with D perhaps matching TRBD1 (5 bases). The length of the CDR3 is 14 residues. Germline CDR1 SGHTA, CDR2 FQGNSA. Trimming pared 2 bases from V and 4 bases from J, leaving 11 bases between. CDR3 region: CASSLLPGGYGYTF. The CDR3, as DNA: TGTGCCAGCAGCTTACTTCCGGGGGGCTATGGCTACACCTTC.

This chain joins TRBV11-2 and TRBJ1-6, with D unresolved. Between the trimmed V and J ends, which lost 0 bases and 7 bases, there was a span of 16 bases. The germline gives CDR1 SGHAT, CDR2 FQNNGV. The CDR3 length is 17 residues. The CDR3 protein is CASSLDFRVGVNSPLHF. DNA for the CDR3: TGTGCCAGCAGCTTAGATTTTAGGGTGGGAGTGAATTCACCCCTCCACTTT.

This clonotype was recorded a few times. The chain joins TRBV24-1 to TRBJ2-3; 7 nucleotides match TRBD2. The germline V gene encodes CDR1 KGHDR and CDR2 SFDVKD. CDR3 length equals 17 residues. V lost 3 bases to trimming and J lost 0 bases; unmatched junction nucleotides: 8. The CDR3 nucleotides read TGTGCCACCAGTGATCTGGGATATAGCGGGAGCACAGATACGCAGTATTTT. Its translation: CATSDLGYSGSTDTQYF.